This is a list of T cell receptor beta chains from one sample in a study of T cells in Graves' hyperthyroidism and ophthalmopathy. TCRdb re-analysed the multiplex PCR reads in MiXCR, keeping a single row per CDR3 protein. This table has over 550,000 distinct CDR3 sequences, over 15% appearing once. The sequenced sample was blood. All receptors derive from a woman under 30 with Graves' hyperthyroidism. CDR3s include the opening cysteine and the closing phenylalanine or tryptophan. D genes are given only for firm matches. Rows give clone size only sometimes, using once, few, many, or a class for an expanded clone.

v_call	j_call	d_call	clone_size	cdr3_aa	cdr3_nt
TRBV6-1	TRBJ2-2	TRBD2	few	CAARGGSRNTGELFF	TGTGCCGCCCGGGGCGGGAGCCGAAACACCGGGGAGCTGTTTTTT
TRBV2	TRBJ1-3	.	.	CAGSEYSRGGNTIYF	TGTGCCGGCAGTGAATACTCCCGCGGCGGAAACACCATATATTTT
TRBV30	TRBJ2-7	TRBD2	many	CAWSSGGPYEQYF	TGTGCCTGGAGTTCGGGAGGGCCGTACGAGCAGTACTTC
TRBV20-1	TRBJ2-1	TRBD2	.	CSVGLAGTRPNEQFF	TGCAGTGTCGGACTAGCGGGTACAAGGCCCAATGAGCAGTTCTTC
TRBV5-1	TRBJ2-1	.	few	CASSRDGSSYNEQFF	TGCGCCAGCAGCAGAGACGGTAGCTCCTACAATGAGCAGTTCTTC
TRBV2	TRBJ2-1	TRBD2	many	CASSPRTSGSNEQFF	TGTGCCAGCAGTCCCAGGACTAGCGGGAGTAATGAGCAGTTCTTC
TRBV12-3/TRBV12-4	TRBJ1-5	TRBD1	many	CASSLGQGVIIQPQHF	TGTGCCAGCAGTTTAGGGCAGGGGGTTATTATTCAGCCCCAGCATTTT
TRBV12-3/TRBV12-4	TRBJ2-1	TRBD2	many	CASSLLGTSDNEQFF	TGTGCCAGCAGTTTACTCGGGACTAGCGACAATGAGCAGTTCTTC
TRBV24-1	TRBJ2-1	.	many	CATAQTPSNEQFF	TGTGCCACCGCTCAGACCCCTTCCAATGAGCAGTTCTTC
TRBV4-2	TRBJ1-5	TRBD1	few	CASSLAGTGDNQPQHF	TGTGCCAGCAGCTTAGCTGGGACAGGGGATAATCAGCCCCAGCATTTT
TRBV18	TRBJ1-2	TRBD1	few	CASSPRDRGFGYTF	TGTGCCAGCTCACCCAGGGACAGGGGATTTGGCTACACCTTC
TRBV15	TRBJ2-1	TRBD1	once	CATSTRPERDSSLFQTSYNEQFF	TGTGCCACCAGCACACGCCCGGAGAGGGACAGTAGCCTGTTCCAAACCTCCTACAATGAGCAGTTCTTC
TRBV11-2	TRBJ2-7	.	many	CASSPRGHRRSHEQYF	TGTGCCAGCAGCCCCCGGGGACACCGGAGATCCCACGAGCAGTACTTC
TRBV10-3	TRBJ2-7	TRBD1	.	CAIRRQGSSYEQYF	TGTGCCATCAGAAGACAGGGGTCAAGCTACGAGCAGTACTTC
TRBV5-4	TRBJ2-1	.	.	CASSKTSTRGHEQFF	TGTGCCAGCAGCAAAACTAGCACCCGAGGGCATGAGCAGTTCTTC
TRBV20-1	TRBJ1-2	.	.	CSASSGPSNYGYTF	TGCAGTGCTAGCTCAGGCCCCTCTAACTATGGCTACACCTTC
TRBV29-1	TRBJ2-1	TRBD2	many	CSVEDRDGGGINEQFF	TGCAGCGTTGAAGATCGGGACGGGGGGGGTATCAATGAGCAGTTCTTC
TRBV5-5	TRBJ2-1	TRBD2	.	CASSQLAGGLNEQFF	TGTGCCAGCAGCCAACTAGCGGGGGGGCTTAATGAGCAGTTCTTC
TRBV20-1	TRBJ2-3	TRBD1	many	CSVPGQGTDTQYF	TGCAGTGTTCCGGGACAGGGGACAGATACGCAGTATTTT
TRBV6-1	TRBJ2-7	.	.	CASSPDSDFSYEQYF	TGTGCCAGCAGCCCGGACAGCGACTTCTCCTACGAGCAGTACTTC
TRBV20-1	TRBJ1-2	TRBD1	many	CSARNDRDRGTSYGYTF	TGCAGTGCTAGAAATGACCGGGACAGGGGTACAAGCTATGGCTACACCTTC
TRBV2	TRBJ1-1	.	many	CASSEESGLDTEAFF	TGTGCCAGCAGTGAAGAGTCCGGGCTTGACACTGAAGCTTTCTTT
TRBV12-5	TRBJ2-5	TRBD1	few	CASGTGQGGETQYF	TGTGCTAGTGGTACGGGACAGGGGGGCGAGACCCAGTACTTC
TRBV30	TRBJ1-1	.	many	CAWRSPRWDTEAFF	TGTGCCTGGAGGTCACCGCGCTGGGACACTGAAGCTTTCTTT
TRBV3-1	TRBJ2-1	.	.	CASSPSTQGNEQFF	TGTGCCAGCAGCCCGTCAACCCAGGGCAATGAGCAGTTCTTC
TRBV27	TRBJ2-1	TRBD2	few	CASSLLRELYNEQFF	TGTGCCAGCAGTTTATTGCGGGAGCTATACAATGAGCAGTTCTTC
TRBV4-1	TRBJ1-1	.	.	CASSQGGTANTEAFF	TGCGCCAGCAGCCAAGGCGGAACAGCGAACACTGAAGCTTTCTTT
TRBV29-1	TRBJ2-3	.	.	CSVVEGTADTQYF	TGCAGCGTTGTCGAGGGGACGGCAGATACGCAGTATTTT
TRBV2	TRBJ2-1	.	many	CASSGGKGSHYNEQFF	TGTGCCAGCAGTGGGGGGAAGGGGAGCCACTACAATGAGCAGTTCTTC
TRBV7-9	TRBJ2-5	TRBD1	few	CASSAGGFLETQYF	TGTGCCAGCAGTGCAGGGGGCTTCTTAGAGACCCAGTACTTC
TRBV20-1	TRBJ2-1	TRBD2	many	CSARPGLAIYNEQFF	TGCAGTGCTAGACCGGGACTAGCTATCTACAATGAGCAGTTCTTC
TRBV18	TRBJ2-6	TRBD2	.	CASSPPAGGTGANVLTF	TGTGCCAGCTCACCACCCGCGGGAGGCACTGGGGCCAACGTCCTGACTTTC
TRBV19	TRBJ1-5	.	few	CASSRGHQPQHF	TGTGCCAGTAGTAGGGGGCATCAGCCCCAGCATTTT
TRBV30	TRBJ1-2	.	many	CAWSAGVYDYGYTF	TGTGCCTGGAGCGCCGGGGTGTATGACTATGGCTACACCTTC
TRBV29-1	TRBJ1-1	.	few	CSVYKQGSNTEAFF	TGCAGCGTGTATAAACAGGGTTCGAACACTGAAGCTTTCTTT
TRBV10-3	TRBJ2-7	TRBD1	many	CAISDRQGGNEQYF	TGTGCCATCAGTGATCGACAGGGTGGCAACGAGCAGTACTTC
TRBV9	TRBJ2-3	.	.	CASSGWGDTQYF	TGTGCCAGCAGCGGCTGGGGAGATACGCAGTATTTT
TRBV6-1	TRBJ2-7	TRBD2	.	CASNLSGASSYEQYF	TGTGCCAGCAACCTTAGCGGGGCGAGCTCCTACGAGCAGTACTTC
TRBV28	TRBJ1-3	.	many	CASSSSSMDRNGNTIYF	TGTGCCAGCAGTTCCTCATCGATGGACAGAAATGGAAACACCATATATTTT
TRBV3-1	TRBJ2-4	TRBD2	many	CASSQEVLAGTNIQYF	TGTGCCAGCAGCCAAGAAGTACTAGCGGGCACAAACATTCAGTACTTC
TRBV20-1	TRBJ2-7	.	many	CSARGAADYEQYF	TGCAGTGCTAGAGGGGCGGCCGATTACGAGCAGTACTTC
TRBV14	TRBJ2-5	TRBD2	few	CASSSKLAGPQETQYF	TGTGCCAGCAGTAGCAAGCTAGCGGGGCCCCAAGAGACCCAGTACTTC
TRBV20-1	TRBJ1-4	.	.	CSAPQDGVNEKLFF	TGCAGTGCCCCTCAGGACGGTGTGAACGAAAAACTGTTTTTT
TRBV10-2	TRBJ2-1	TRBD1	few	CASTRIGTGNYNEQFF	TGCGCCAGCACCAGAATCGGGACAGGGAACTACAATGAGCAGTTCTTC
TRBV10-1	TRBJ2-5	TRBD1	few	CASSERRDRLKETQYF	TGCGCCAGCAGTGAACGCCGGGACAGACTAAAAGAGACCCAGTACTTC
TRBV3-1	TRBJ2-5	TRBD2	many	CASSLGLVGETQYF	TGTGCCAGCAGCCTGGGACTAGTGGGAGAGACCCAGTACTTC
TRBV20-1	TRBJ1-1	.	few	CSAPTLGTEAFF	TGCAGTGCCCCGACCCTCGGCACTGAAGCTTTCTTT
TRBV20-1	TRBJ2-1	.	many	CSATDYEQFF	TGCAGTGCTACTGATTATGAGCAGTTCTTC
TRBV28	TRBJ1-1	TRBD1	many	CASSLSSGGQAEAFF	TGTGCCAGCAGTTTATCTTCAGGGGGCCAGGCTGAAGCTTTCTTT
TRBV30	TRBJ2-2	.	few	CAWSRQNTGELFF	TGTGCCTGGAGTCGACAGAACACCGGGGAGCTGTTTTTT
TRBV5-1	TRBJ2-5	.	.	CASSPRDRNFQETQYF	TGCGCCAGCAGCCCCAGGGACCGTAACTTCCAAGAGACCCAGTACTTC
TRBV12-3/TRBV12-4	TRBJ1-5	TRBD1	few	CASSLQTGRVVNQPQHF	TGTGCCAGCAGTTTACAGACAGGGCGAGTCGTAAATCAGCCCCAGCATTTT
TRBV7-3	TRBJ1-1	.	.	CASSLTTAGRAFF	TGTGCCAGCAGCTTAACGACAGCCGGTCGAGCTTTCTTT
TRBV29-1	TRBJ2-5	.	few	CSAVQKGETQYF	TGCAGCGCCGTCCAGAAGGGAGAGACCCAGTACTTC
TRBV2	TRBJ2-2	.	many	CASSGLLTGELFF	TGTGCCAGCAGTGGCTTGCTTACCGGGGAGCTGTTTTTT
TRBV20-1	TRBJ1-4	.	.	CSAPAWEKLFF	TGCAGTGCCCCCGCTTGGGAAAAACTGTTTTTT
TRBV28	TRBJ2-1	.	many	CASSAFPDYVSYNEQFF	TGTGCCAGCAGTGCCTTTCCTGACTATGTCTCCTACAATGAGCAGTTCTTC